Below are 3 T cell receptor beta chains sequenced from a single sample in a study of blood T cell repertoires in COVID-19 (TCRdb year 2020). The library was produced with the immunoSEQ multiplex PCR assay. The source is immuneACCESS, and TCRdb retained only in-frame sequences with V and J called. Part of the clones is not carried over; for the studies checked, unresolved V genes explain less than half of this, and the remainder is unexplained. The sample yields almost 500,000 clones; roughly nine tenths were counted once. 6.5% to 9.5% of the sample rests with the top ten. The sequenced sample consisted of PBMCs or T cells enriched from blood (not recorded which). Receptor source: a woman in her sixties who had recovered from COVID-19.

The chain carries TRBV12-5 and TRBJ1-1, with 8 positions matching TRBD1. The CDR3 loop spans 15 amino acids. Germline lookup yields CDR1 LGHNT and CDR2 FRNRAP. J lost 5 bases, V lost 4 bases, and 9 bases had no gene match. The CDR3 DNA reads as TGTGCTAGTGGTTCGGGACAGGCTAGGGGAACTGAAGCTTTCTTT. It yields the protein CASGSGQARGTEAFF.

The rearrangement joins TRBV28 to TRBJ1-5, with 7 bases aligning to TRBD1. The V gene end was trimmed by 5 bases and the J gene end by 4 bases; junction bases not matched to a gene: 8. Germline CDR1 MDHEN, CDR2 SYDVKM. CDR3 size: 15 residues. The CDR3 spells CASSPTGNGNQPQHF. DNA for the CDR3: TGTGCCAGCAGTCCGACAGGGAACGGGAATCAGCCCCAGCATTTT.

V usage is TRBV10-3 and J usage is TRBJ1-6; D remains ambiguous. Germline V gene data show CDR1 as ENHRY and CDR2 as SYGVKD. There are 13 residues in the CDR3. V was shortened by 8 bases and J by 9 bases, with 14 bases between the two germline ends. The DNA of the CDR3 is TGTGCCATCTCTTTACCGGGGAGTTCACCCCTCCACTTT. Translating it yields CAISLPGSSPLHF.